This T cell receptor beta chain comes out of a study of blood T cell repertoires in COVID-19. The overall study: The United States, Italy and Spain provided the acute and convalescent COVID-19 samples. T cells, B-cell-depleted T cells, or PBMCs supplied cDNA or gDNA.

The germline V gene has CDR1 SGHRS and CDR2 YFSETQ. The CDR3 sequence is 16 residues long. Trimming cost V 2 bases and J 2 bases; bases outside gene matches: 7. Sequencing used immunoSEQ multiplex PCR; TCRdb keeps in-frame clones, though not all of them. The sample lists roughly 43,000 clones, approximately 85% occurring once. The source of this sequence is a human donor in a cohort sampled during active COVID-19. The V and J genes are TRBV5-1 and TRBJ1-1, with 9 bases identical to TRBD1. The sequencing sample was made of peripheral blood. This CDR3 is CASSLQGAQGNTEAFF. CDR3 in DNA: TGCGCCAGCAGCTTACAGGGGGCGCAGGGAAACACTGAAGCTTTCTTT. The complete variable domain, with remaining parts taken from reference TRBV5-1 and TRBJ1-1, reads KAGVTQTPRYLIKTRGQQVTLSCSPISGHRSVSWYQQTPGQGLQFLFEYFSETQRNKGNFPGRFSGRQFSNSRSEMNVSTLELGDSALYLCASSLQGAQGNTEAFFGQGTRLTVV.